A single sample is the source of the 25 T cell receptor beta chains below, sequenced in a study of T cell clonality in common variable immunodeficiency (dated by TCRdb to about 2015). The library relied on the immunoSEQ multiplex PCR assay. TCRdb provides this immuneACCESS table in a form limited to in-frame rearrangements. Some clones are lacking; in checked studies, under half of them reflect an unresolved V gene, and why the rest are absent is not known. Listed for this sample are around 81,000 clones, none observed only a single time. The ten largest make up 0.65% to 0.8% of the sample. Sequencing input: peripheral blood mononuclear cells. The receptors were gathered from a person between 18 and 75 years old in good health.

This clone was seen at least ten times. This CDR3 reads CATQGTGTGYEQYF. The CDR3 DNA, read in part, is TGTGCCACTCAAGGGACAGGAACGGGATACGAG. The chain recombines TRBV24-1 with TRBJ2-7, with 8 bases matching TRBD1. The CDR3 extends 3 residues past the end of the read, so its final part is completed from the germline J gene. CDR1 and CDR2 from the germline V gene are KGHDR and SFDVKD. This CDR3 region has 14 residues. The J segment lost 4 bases and the V segment lost 10 bases, leaving 11 bases of the junction unmatched.

This clone has ten or more counts. The CDR3 end lies 3 residues beyond the end of the read and is filled in from the germline J gene. The chain links TRBV7-8 to TRBJ1-1; D is unresolved. Trimming took off 1 base at V and 4 bases at J, with 7 bases between the two ends. Germline V gives CDR1 SGHVS, CDR2 FQNEAQ. The CDR3 contains 13 residues. CDR3 loop: CASSLVLGTEAFF. The CDR3 DNA, read in part, is TGTGCCAGCAGCTTAGTACTCGGCACTGAA.

This clone was recorded at least ten times. From the germline J gene comes the end of the CDR3, since the read stops 3 residues before it. The chain is built from TRBV2 and TRBJ2-5; D is perhaps TRBD2 (6 bases). This CDR3 is 13 amino acids long. V was cut by 6 bases and J by 3 bases, with 11 bases left in between. Germline CDR1 reads SNHLY; CDR2 reads FYNNEI. The part of the CDR3 DNA that was read is TGTGCCAGCAGCCTGGAGGGCGAAGAGACC. This codes for CASSLEGEET. The CDR3 as a whole reads CASSLEGEETQYF.

This clone came up many times. The CDR3 goes on 3 residues after the read ends, and that part is filled in from the germline J gene. The chain joins TRBV20-1 to TRBJ1-6; 9 bases are a match to TRBD1. V shed 6 bases and J 3 bases; nucleotides not matched to a gene: 9. Germline V CDR1 and CDR2: DFQATT, SNEGSKA (reference sequence). The CDR3 is 16 amino acids. CDR3 DNA, as far as it was read: TGCAGTGCGGCCCGGGACAGGGTCTACTATAATTCACCC. Translating it yields CSAARDRVYYNSP. In full, the CDR3 is CSAARDRVYYNSPLHF.

This clone has a count of ten or more. The read ends 3 residues early relative to the CDR3; the germline J gene fills the gap. V usage is TRBV5-1 and J usage is TRBJ1-5; possible D gene TRBD1, 5 bases. The CDR3 is made up of 15 amino acids. Between the trimmed V and J ends, which lost 2 bases and 4 bases, there was a span of 13 bases. CDR1 and CDR2 from the germline V gene are SGHRS and YFSETQ. CDR3 bases read: TGCGCCAGCAGCTTAGAGGGGTCCCCTAATCAGCCC. Translation gives CASSLEGSPNQP. The entire CDR3 sequence reads CASSLEGSPNQPQHF.

This clone has ten or more counts. The read ends 3 residues before the CDR3 terminus; that terminus is restored from the germline J gene. This chain joins TRBV5-1 and TRBJ2-7, with D possibly matching TRBD1 (6 bases). The CDR3 contains 12 residues. Germline V gene data show CDR1 as SGHRS and CDR2 as YFSETQ. V was cut by 4 bases and J by 5 bases, with 10 bases left in between. The sequenced part of the CDR3 DNA is TGCGCCAGCAGCCCCCAGGGGAACGAG. This codes for CASSPQGNE. The entire CDR3 protein is CASSPQGNEQYF.

In its sample, this clone was seen many times. The junction differs from germline at one of its ends, possibly a read error. The read gets to within 3 residues of the CDR3 end, and the germline J gene fills in the rest. The chain couples TRBV4-2 to TRBJ2-7; D remains ambiguous. The length of the CDR3 is 15 residues. The germline CDR1 and CDR2 sequences are LGHNA and YNFKEQ. This CDR3 reads CASSQVGPGTYEQYF. Incomplete CDR3 DNA: TGCGCCAGCAGCCAAGTCGGTCCAGGAACCTACGAG.

This clone was detected many times. The read gets to within 3 residues of the CDR3 end, and the germline J gene fills in the rest. The chain is built from TRBV28 and TRBJ2-7; 7 bases are a match to TRBD2. Looked up from germline, CDR1 is MDHEN and CDR2 is SYDVKM. The V and J ends lost 2 bases and 1 base, in that order; junction bases with no gene match: 5. The CDR3 spans 15 residues. Partial CDR3 DNA: TGTGCCAGCAGTTTAGTACTAGCGACATCCTACGAG. This codes for CASSLVLATSYE. The full CDR3 protein reads CASSLVLATSYEQYF.

There are many counts of this clone. The read falls 3 residues short of the CDR3 end, and the missing part is taken from the germline J gene. The chain is built from TRBV30 and TRBJ2-3, with a tentative D call TRBD2 (5 bases). The CDR3 runs to 10 residues. Per germline, CDR1 GTSNPN and CDR2 SVGIG (reference sequence). CDR3 loop: CASGEDTQYF. The sequenced part of the CDR3 DNA is TGTGCTTCCGGGGAGGATACG.

The sample holds many counts of this clone. The DNA ends 3 residues before the CDR3 does, and the rest of the CDR3 is filled in from the germline J gene. The gene calls are TRBV18 and TRBJ2-2, with 8 bases aligning to TRBD2. The CDR3 is 17 amino acids. With 5 bases clipped from V and 7 bases from J, the junction kept 15 bases outside the gene matches. CDR1 and CDR2 (germline): KGHSH, LQKENI. CDR3 DNA (partial): TGTGCCAGCTCATCTTATTTTAGCGGGACGATTAACGGGGAG. Its protein product is CASSSYFSGTINGE. In full, the CDR3 is CASSSYFSGTINGELFF.

This clone was observed at least ten times. The read terminates 3 residues before the CDR3 end, so the remaining end is supplied by the germline J gene. The rearrangement uses TRBV20-1 and TRBJ2-7; no clear D gene. In germline, CDR1 is DFQATT, CDR2 SNEGSKA (reference sequence). V lost 0 bases to trimming and J lost 2 bases, with 14 bases between them. This CDR3 is 15 amino acids long. Partial CDR3 DNA: TGCAGTGCTAGAGATCTTAACGGGTGGGCCTACGAG. This sequence encodes CSARDLNGWAYE. The entire CDR3 protein reads CSARDLNGWAYEQYF.

Many counts were recorded for this clone. Read coverage stops 3 residues before the CDR3 terminus; the germline J gene supplies the remainder. The chain carries TRBV7-9 and TRBJ2-2; D call uncertain. The CDR3 spans 15 residues. V was cut by 2 bases and J by 6 bases, with 13 bases left in between. Germline CDR1 and CDR2: SEHNR and FQNEAQ (reference sequence). Here the CDR3 reads CASSLPVYPSGELFF. Partial CDR3 DNA: TGTGCCAGCAGCTTACCCGTATATCCTTCCGGGGAG. Based on the CDR3 plus reference TRBV7-9 and TRBJ2-2, the full variable domain is DTGVSQNPRHKITKRGQNVTFRCDPISEHNRLYWYRQTLGQGPEFLTYFQNEAQLEKSRLLSDRFSAERPKGSFSTLEIQRTEQGDSAMYLCASSLPVYPSGELFFGEGSRLTVL.

This clone occurred many times. The CDR3 end lies 3 residues beyond the end of the read and is filled in from the germline J gene. V is TRBV5-1 and J is TRBJ2-2; no firm D call. The CDR3 is made up of 15 amino acids. Trimming removed 1 base at V and 3 bases at J, with 10 bases between. Germline CDR1 SGHRS, CDR2 YFSETQ. The CDR3 bases that were read are TGCGCCAGCAGCTTGAGCTTCGGTTACACCGGGGAG. It encodes CASSLSFGYTGE. The entire CDR3 sequence reads CASSLSFGYTGELFF.

In this sample, this clone turned up many times. The DNA ends 3 residues before the CDR3 does, and the rest of the CDR3 is filled in from the germline J gene. The V and J genes are TRBV12-3 or TRBV12-4 and TRBJ2-7, with 12 bases lining up with TRBD1. The J segment lost 0 bases and the V segment lost 6 bases, leaving 12 bases of the junction unmatched. The CDR3 spans 18 residues. The CDR3 DNA, read in part, is TGTGCCAGCAGGAAAACACGGGACAGGGGGCCGAGCTCCTACGAG. This sequence encodes CASRKTRDRGPSSYE. The entire CDR3 protein reads CASRKTRDRGPSSYEQYF.

This clone was picked up many times. Read coverage stops 3 residues before the CDR3 terminus; the germline J gene supplies the remainder. J is TRBJ2-5 and V is TRBV5-4; 7 bases are a match to TRBD1. The CDR3 is 14 amino acids. V lost 1 base and J lost 5; bases outside the gene matches: 5. The germline V gene has CDR1 SGHNT and CDR2 YYREEE (reference sequence). The CDR3 sequence is CASSLTGVEETQYF. The covered CDR3 bases are TGTGCCAGCAGCTTGACAGGGGTAGAGGAGACC.

In this sample, this clone turned up many times. The read is 3 residues too short to cover the CDR3 end, so that end is filled in from the germline J gene. The rearrangement uses TRBV19 and TRBJ2-5, with 11 bases fitting TRBD1. The CDR3 contains 14 residues. V trimming: 6 bases; J trimming: 5 bases; junction bases outside the gene matches: 5. Germline-derived CDR1 and CDR2 are LNHDA and SQIVND (reference sequence). The CDR3 bases that were read are TGTGCCAGTAGCACCGGGACAGGGGGGGAGACC. This translates into CASSTGTGGET. The entire CDR3 sequence reads CASSTGTGGETQYF.

This clone was seen ten or more times. The observed sequence ends 3 residues before the CDR3 terminus, with the missing tail filled in from the germline J gene. The chain recombines TRBV7-8 with TRBJ2-7; 11 bases line up with TRBD1. The CDR3 totals 16 residues. The germline gives CDR1 SGHVS, CDR2 FQNEAQ. V gave up 4 bases and J gave up 2 bases; unmatched junction bases: 7. The CDR3 region is CASSSPEGQGAYEQYF. The CDR3 DNA, read in part, is TGTGCCAGCAGCTCTCCCGAGGGACAGGGGGCCTACGAG.

This clone showed up many times. The read finishes 3 residues shy of the CDR3 end, and the germline J gene is used to complete it. The chain joins TRBV6-1 to TRBJ2-7; D is unresolved. CDR1 and CDR2 (germline): MNHNS, SASEGT. The CDR3 is 13 amino acids. Trimming stripped 4 bases from V and 2 bases from J, with 9 bases between. Partial CDR3 DNA: TGTGCCAGCAGTGTTTCTTTTACCTACGAG. Amino acids: CASSVSFTYE. The full CDR3 reads CASSVSFTYEQYF.

This clone was seen many times. The read comes to an end 3 residues before the CDR3 does, leaving the germline J gene to fill in the end. The chain links TRBV30 to TRBJ2-1; D gene ambiguous. CDR1 and CDR2 (germline): GTSNPN, SVGIG (reference sequence). The V and J ends lost 4 bases and 2 bases respectively, with 12 bases between them. This CDR3 has 14 amino acids. The CDR3 bases that were read are TGTGCCTGGACGCCAAGGTACCCCTACAATGAG. It specifies CAWTPRYPYNE. The full-length CDR3 reads as CAWTPRYPYNEQFF.

This clone was found many times. Read coverage stops 3 residues before the CDR3 terminus; the germline J gene supplies the remainder. This rearrangement joins TRBV28 to TRBJ2-7; 9 positions agree with TRBD1. The V gene's germline CDR1 is MDHEN and CDR2 SYDVKM. CDR3 size: 14 residues. Trimming took 2 bases from V and 3 from J; bases not matched to a gene: 2. The CDR3 spells CASSLTGGNYEQYF. The sequenced part of the CDR3 DNA is TGTGCCAGCAGTTTAACAGGGGGCAACTACGAG.

This clone was observed many times. The read is 3 residues too short to cover the CDR3 end, so that end is filled in from the germline J gene. V and J are TRBV10-3 and TRBJ2-3; D might be TRBD2 (6 bases). Germline V gives CDR1 ENHRY, CDR2 SYGVKD. The CDR3 is made up of 16 amino acids. V dropped 3 bases and J dropped 8 bases, with 21 bases sitting between them. CDR3 sequence: CAISEGQQSGGSTQYF. The CDR3 bases that were read are TGTGCCATCAGTGAAGGGCAGCAAAGTGGGGGGAGTACG.

This clone was counted many times. The missing CDR3 end, 3 residues past where the read stops, is filled in from the germline J gene. The chain has TRBV7-2 and TRBJ2-4; weak D call: TRBD1 (6 bases). The V and J ends lost 5 bases and 3 bases respectively, with 14 bases between them. The germline V gene has CDR1 SGHTA and CDR2 FQGNSA. The CDR3 extends over 15 amino acids. The CDR3 region is CASSRRQVDKNIQYF. CDR3 bases read: TGTGCCAGCAGCCGAAGACAGGTCGACAAAAACATT.

This clone was picked up many times. With the read ending 3 residues before the CDR3 end, the germline J gene is used to fill in that end. The chain links TRBV19 to TRBJ1-5, with D hard to call. The CDR3 runs to 17 residues. The V end was cut by 6 bases, the J end by 1 base, with 19 bases between. Per the germline V gene, CDR1 is LNHDA and CDR2 is SQIVND (reference sequence). CDR3 sequence reads: CASRPEAGRISNQPQHF. The sequenced part of the CDR3 DNA is TGTGCCAGTAGGCCGGAGGCGGGGAGGATAAGCAATCAGCCC.

This clone was detected ten times or more. The read terminates 3 residues ahead of where the CDR3 ends, so the germline J gene completes it. The chain couples TRBV5-6 to TRBJ2-3; D is perhaps TRBD2 (5 bases). The CDR3 runs 14 residues. The germline CDR1 and CDR2 sequences are SGHDT and YYEEEE. This CDR3 is CASSSDSRVASQYF. CDR3 bases read: TGTGCCAGCAGCTCCGACTCTCGGGTAGCGTCG.

This clone was seen at least ten times. The read falls 3 residues short of the CDR3 end, and the missing part is taken from the germline J gene. The chain has TRBV2 and TRBJ2-5; maybe TRBD1 (6 bases). V dropped 10 bases and J dropped 5 bases, with 17 bases sitting between them. CDR3 size: 13 residues. Looked up from germline, CDR1 is SNHLY and CDR2 is FYNNEI. The CDR3 bases that were read are TGTGCCACCTATGGGGACCAGGGGGAGACC. This codes for CATYGDQGET. The entire CDR3 reads CATYGDQGETQYF.